This T cell receptor (beta chain) was documented in a study of blood T cell repertoires in COVID-19. The CDR3 has 14 residues. Deletions cut 3 bases from V and 4 bases from J, with 13 bases between. Germline CDR1 and CDR2: SGHTA and FQGNSA. As handled by the study authors: Using reference gene primer amplification, nucleated cell counts were estimated. Sequenced by immunoSEQ multiplex PCR; TCRdb stores in-frame clones only, minus some. V, J and clone size are taken as reported in that table, and D and trimming were inferred from the DNA itself. The repertoire holds about 160,000 clones, with 85% as singletons.

The sequence was collected from a human donor with acute or convalescent COVID-19. The donor label of this sample is uncertain. The specimen sequenced was peripheral blood. The V gene is TRBV7-2, the J gene TRBJ2-7, with D possibly matching TRBD2 (6 bases). CDR3 nucleotides: TGTGCCAGCAGCTTTGACGGGGGTCGGTACGAGCAGTACTTC. This translates into CASSFDGGRYEQYF.